This section outlines one T cell receptor beta chain sequence together with its context. The antigen it recognizes is unknown. Base qualities are not at hand, and no much larger clone is one base apart. V is reduced by 4 bases and J by 2 bases, leaving a spacing of 14 bases between them. The CDR3 spans 15 residues, from the cysteine through the phenylalanine. Only the CDR3 portion is preserved as DNA: 45 bases, with reading frame beginning at the first base. Sequences MNHNS (CDR1) and SASEGT (CDR2) are obtained from the germline V gene. The cohort was made up of several hundred healthy bone marrow donors. Cohort members were all nominally healthy when sampled, although unrecorded immune exposures were likely present. The donor was CMV seronegative and was included in the group of a few hundred seronegative cohort members. Every donor gave a peripheral blood sample, and the peripheral blood mononuclear cells from that sample were used for TCR beta sequencing. Genomic DNA extraction from the blood cell samples was performed with the Qiagen DNeasy Blood Extraction Kit.

Libraries were constructed by the immunoSEQ multiplex PCR assay. A mixture of 60 forward primers for TCR Vbeta segments and 13 reverse primers for TCR Jbeta segments was used in the multiplex PCR. The CDR3 region of rearranged TCR beta genes was amplified from genomic DNA with a multiplex PCR assay. The Illumina HiSeq System was used to sequence the amplified TCR beta libraries as 87-base-pair reads. Per the authors' processing: A later analysis counted approximately 84 million unique TCR beta chains across the 666 repertoires, and some 11 million of these chains were shared by at least two donors. Raw reads were error-corrected and collapsed into unique sequences by a nearest-neighbor algorithm in which closely related sequences were merged to remove PCR and sequencing errors. CDR3 sequences were aligned to IMGT reference sequences to assign V, D and J gene segments. For a sequence to be retained, a match of at least six nucleotides was required to both a V gene segment and a J gene segment. Rearrangements were called productive when the CDR3 lacked stop codons and stayed in frame with V and J; all others were non-productive. Following IMGT convention, CDR3 was defined as the stretch from the second conserved V-encoded cysteine up to the conserved J-encoded phenylalanine. In an earlier analysis of 550 to 650 of the donors, sequences lacking an unambiguous match to a single V gene segment were excluded. An earlier analysis of some 610 of the donors called V segments functional above 56.7% productive rearrangements and segregating when the between-donor standard deviation exceeded 5%. A statistical classification framework was built for diagnosing cytomegalovirus status from the catalog of TCR beta chain sequences. V and J gene assignment, in a later analysis, came from comparing TCR nucleotide sequences with IMGT/GENE-DB human TR gene sequences. A later analysis assigned CDR3 sequences and most-parsimonious VDJ recombination scenarios with the TCRdist pipeline. In a later analysis, each TCR beta chain was defined by its CDR3 amino acid sequence together with its V-gene family, and reads without a unique V-gene family were excluded. To address suspected cross-contamination and a sequencing artifact, a later analysis removed 592 highly shared, low-generation-probability nucleotide sequences. A later analysis calculated a clonal expansion index for each public chain from normalized within-repertoire ranks of inferred template counts. In a later analysis, generation probabilities were computed with a VDJ recombination model fitted to out-of-frame rearrangements, and the resulting probabilities were checked against IGoR. In a later analysis, hypergeometric tests were used to score TCR-TCR, TCR-HLA and TCR-CMV co-occurrence, with a repertoire-size bias correction applied to TCR pairs. In a later analysis, false discovery rates were estimated by permuting HLA or CMV assignments 20 times. In a later analysis, co-occurring TCRs were grouped with DBSCAN, and TCRdist sequence similarity was added when clustering was performed within HLA-allele-positive subsets. Repertoires with fewer than 30,000 or more than 120,000 public chains, plus five repertoires with anomalous nucleotide sharing, were excluded from co-occurrence clustering. TCRdb's version of the immuneACCESS table is confined to in-frame rearrangements and falls short of the full clone set. An unresolved V gene accounts for under half of the shortfall where checked; the remainder is of unknown origin. The V and J calls and clone size come from that table; D and trimming were worked out from the DNA. This sample holds 210,000 or so clones; approximately 82% were observed only once. 0.58% of the sample is in the top ten clones.

This sample is drawn from a study of cytomegalovirus exposure and HLA in healthy donors listed by TCRdb under 2017. Some background on the complete study: An earlier analysis of approximately 640 of the donors reported about 250 Gb of sequence data and 117 million unique TCR beta sequences from 150 million to 200 million T cells. To study patterns of TCR occurrence, a later analysis re-analyzed previously published TCR beta repertoires from several hundred donors and added high-resolution HLA genotyping. Genome-wide SNP genotypes for about three fifths of the roughly 700 donors were used in a later genetic analysis, which treated that subset as a discovery cohort. Among some 410 genotyped donors of the cohort, an average of about 240,000 unique TCR beta nucleotide sequences were sequenced per donor, roughly a sixth of them non-productive. Among the roughly 400 genotyped donors, approximately 81% belonged to the genetic ancestry cluster associated with self-reported Caucasian donors. To predict cytomegalovirus infection status, the study brought together high-throughput TCR immunosequencing, statistical association of individual TCRs with disease status, and machine learning. Typing coverage differed by locus: A, B, C, DRB1 and DQB1 were typed in about 620-640 donors, DQA1 in 500 to 550, DPA1 in around 600, and DPB1 in roughly 450. Alongside the repertoire data, information on donor age, sex, ethnicity and CMV serostatus was compiled. Around 320 gigabases of sequencing data and approximately 85 million unique TCR sequences were included in an early release covering 550 to 800 HLA-typed donors. The later analysis used no new phenotypic data to find candidate immune exposures, relying instead on TCR beta sequences and their occurrence across donors. Four to six DR-DQ haplotypes were handled as single units for association and clustering, since linkage in the cohort was strong. HLA typing included class I and class II loci at four-digit resolution. To decide whether each TCR beta V gene segment behaved as functional or pseudogenic, an earlier analysis of over 500 of the donors relied on high-throughput TCR beta sequencing. A separate validation cohort of about 110 different subjects was used in addition to the roughly 700-subject first cohort. The study profiled the T cell repertoires of 500 to 800 subjects by immunosequencing and related them to cytomegalovirus serostatus. The study was designed to test whether signatures of past pathogen exposure could be identified by cataloging public T cell receptors. All discovery cohort repertoires had been generated using a single sequencing platform. Findings and caveats that apply to the study as a whole: An earlier analysis of approximately 590 of the donors showed that most TCR beta V segments appeared in productive rearrangements either about 87% or about 30% of the time, which broadly matched IMGT annotations. In a later genetic analysis, fewer N-insertions in productive TCRs were reported among donors in an Asian-associated ancestry cluster than the roughly 710-donor mean. A later analysis found that most CMV-associated TCR beta chains appeared HLA-restricted, with HLA associations seemingly driven largely by CMV exposure. While some public TCRs were present in many individuals, most TCR sequences turned up only very rarely across donors. Because HLA typing was unavailable for some donors at each locus, only the typed subset was used in association tests. The only immune exposure information available for the cohort was CMV serostatus. The earlier analysis of fewer than 750 of the donors excluded roughly 17 rarely observed V segments, including chromosome 9 orphons, because counts were too low. Presence/absence analyses assumed roughly uniform sequencing depth across donors, an assumption that may not hold. According to a later analysis, TCR association rates differed among HLA loci, with DRB1 alleles showing the most associated TCRs and HLA-C alleles showing the fewest. Only TCR beta chains were sequenced in this cohort, and the absence of alpha or paired-chain data limited detectable features. A further reported finding was that TCR beta sequences accurately predicted the HLA-A and HLA-B alleles for most subjects in the first cohort. According to a later analysis, parvovirus B19, influenza, CMV and Epstein-Barr virus appeared linked to several top co-occurrence clusters. The sequencing pipeline was judged likely to have produced a cluster of highly shared sequence variants as a technical artifact. The study listed 164 TCR beta chains as associated with cytomegalovirus. In a later analysis, HLA-associated TCR beta chains showed more clonal expansion and lower generation probabilities than non-associated chains that were equally common. The classifier was reported to diagnose cytomegalovirus status with high specificity and sensitivity in both the original and validation cohorts. Linkage disequilibrium might explain the correlated functional status among segregating V segments, but an unknown experimental factor could not be ruled out. At a false discovery rate of 0.05, a later analysis linked some 17,000 TCR beta sequences to specific HLA alleles. Three of the identified cytomegalovirus-associated TCR beta chains were confirmed in vitro to be specific for cytomegalovirus antigens. Strong co-occurrence of HLA alleles, especially DR and DQ, made assigning TCR associations to individual alleles difficult. V-gene and J-gene trimming of TCR beta chains was associated with a missense DCLRE1C variant in a later genetic analysis, and the association was replicated in an independent cohort. The authors suggested that the approach could potentially be generalized to other disease states and immunological phenotypes. Some IMGT-functional V segments, including TRBV6-2 and TRBV6-3, could not be told apart with the 87-base-pair reads, so those segments were excluded.

The V and J genes are TRBV6-1 and TRBJ1-2, with no confident D gene call. This clonotype was obtained from a woman aged 35 to 49 in good health and CMV-seronegative. Sequenced input: PBMCs. The CDR3 is CASSAGWRENYGYTF. DNA sequence: TGTGCCAGCAGTGCCGGGTGGAGGGAAAACTATGGCTACACCTTC.